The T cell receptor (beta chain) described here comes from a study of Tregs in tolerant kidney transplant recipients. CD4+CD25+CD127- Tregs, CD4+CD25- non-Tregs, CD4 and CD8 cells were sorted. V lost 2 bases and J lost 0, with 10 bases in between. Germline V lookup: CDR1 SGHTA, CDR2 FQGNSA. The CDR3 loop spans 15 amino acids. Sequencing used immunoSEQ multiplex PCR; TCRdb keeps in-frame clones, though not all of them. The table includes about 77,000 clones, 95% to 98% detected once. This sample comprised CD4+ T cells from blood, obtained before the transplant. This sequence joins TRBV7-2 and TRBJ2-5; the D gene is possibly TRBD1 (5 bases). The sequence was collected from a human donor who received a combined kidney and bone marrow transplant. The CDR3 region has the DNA TGTGCCAGCAGCTTAAGTTCCAGGGACCAAGAGACCCAGTACTTC. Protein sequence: CASSLSSRDQETQYF.